This passage covers 20 T cell receptor beta chains from one sample sequenced in a study of blood T cell repertoires in COVID-19. Sequencing was performed with immunoSEQ multiplex PCR; in TCRdb, only in-frame clones are kept and a portion is missing. The table lists 80,000 to 90,000 clones, around 85% of them singletons. The source material was peripheral blood. The receptors shown here come from a woman older than 75 with COVID-19, enrolled during active disease.

This chain uses TRBV21-1 with TRBJ2-1; the table's D call, TRBD2, was not checked against the DNA. TRBV21-1 is noted as a pseudogene. The CDR3 contains 17 residues. The CDR3 DNA reads as TGTGCCAGCAGCAAGAAGGGCGGGGGGGAATCCTACAATGAGCAGTTCTTC. Its translation is CASSKKGGGESYNEQFF.

V is TRBV10-2 and J is TRBJ1-1; perhaps TRBD1 as D (5 bases). Per germline, CDR1 WSHSY and CDR2 SAAADI. V lost 4 bases and J 8 bases, leaving 17 bases between the germline ends. The CDR3 is 14 residues long. The CDR3 here is CASSADKPALEAFF. CDR3 nucleotides: TGCGCCAGCAGTGCGGACAAGCCGGCCCTAGAAGCTTTCTTT.

The chain is built from TRBV19 and TRBJ2-2, with TRBD1 identical over 8 bases. V shed 4 bases, J shed 7 bases, and the junction held 2 bases outside the gene matches. This CDR3 spans 13 amino acids. Looked up from germline, CDR1 is LNHDA and CDR2 is SQIVND (reference sequence). DNA of the CDR3: TGTGCCAGTAGTACGGACAGGGTCGGGGAGCTGTTTTTT. Its protein product is CASSTDRVGELFF.

The chain has TRBV21-1 and TRBJ2-7; the table assigns TRBD2, which was not confirmed against the DNA. TRBV21-1 is described as a pseudogene. The CDR3 runs to 18 residues. The CDR3 loop reads CASSTESRGTNPHPEQYF. Here the CDR3 DNA reads TGTGCCAGCAGCACCGAATCCCGGGGGACGAACCCCCATCCCGAGCAGTACTTC.

The chain recombines TRBV7-9 with TRBJ2-5; the match to TRBD2 covers 12 bases. This CDR3 has 19 amino acids. CDR1 is SEHNR and CDR2 is FQNEAQ in the germline V gene (reference sequence). Trimming took 1 base from V and 5 from J; bases not matched to a gene: 14. The CDR3 DNA sequence: TGTGCCAGCAGCTTAGGGGGGACTAGCGGGTCCTCCGCGGGGGAGACCCAGTACTTC. This sequence encodes CASSLGGTSGSSAGETQYF. Together with reference TRBV7-9 and TRBJ2-5, the CDR3 gives the full variable domain: DTGVSQNPRHKITKRGQNVTFRCDPISEHNRLYWYRQTLGQGPEFLTYFQNEAQLEKSRLLSDRFSAERPKGSFSTLEIQRTEQGDSAMYLCASSLGGTSGSSAGETQYFGPGTRLLVL.

This clone appeared a single time. The chain combines TRBV19 with TRBJ2-3, with D perhaps TRBD2 (6 bases). CDR1 is LNHDA, CDR2 SQIVND, per germline (reference sequence). V was cut by 5 bases and J by 0 bases, with 12 bases left in between. The length of the CDR3 is 15 residues. CDR3 sequence reads: CASSPTLASTDTQYF. CDR3 in DNA: TGTGCCAGTAGTCCGACACTAGCCAGCACAGATACGCAGTATTTT.

The chain joins TRBV7-3 to TRBJ2-1; 11 nucleotides agree with TRBD2. V shed 5 bases and J 6 bases; nucleotides not matched to a gene: 15. Germline CDR1 is SGHTA and CDR2 is FQGTGA. The CDR3 runs to 18 residues. CDR3 nucleotide sequence: TGTGCCAGCAGCCCCCAAACTAGCGGGAGATCTTGGGTCAATGAGCAGTTCTTC. Translated, it gives CASSPQTSGRSWVNEQFF.

The chain couples TRBV12-3 or TRBV12-4 to TRBJ2-3; the match to TRBD2 covers 9 bases. The ends lost 6 bases at V and 8 bases at J; junction bases unmatched: 3. The CDR3 covers 12 residues. The CDR3: CASRRTSATQYF. DNA of the CDR3: TGTGCCAGCAGACGGACTAGCGCTACGCAGTATTTT.

The chain has TRBV9 and TRBJ2-3, with TRBD2 matching 7 bases. The CDR3 sequence is 16 residues long. Germline CDR1 SGDLS, CDR2 YYNGEE. J gave up 4 bases and V 4 bases, and 12 bases lay outside the gene matches. The CDR3 is CASSPRQRAGADTQYF. The CDR3 coding sequence is TGTGCCAGCAGCCCTCGGCAGCGGGCGGGAGCAGATACGCAGTATTTT.

This clone was observed a few times. The chain has TRBV18 and TRBJ1-6; no clear D gene. Per the germline V gene, CDR1 is KGHSH and CDR2 is LQKENI. The V and J ends lost 3 bases and 14 bases respectively, with 8 bases between them. CDR3 length equals 11 residues. Here the CDR3 reads CASSPPGTLHF. In nucleotides, the CDR3 is TGTGCCAGCTCACCGCCCGGGACCCTCCACTTT.

The V call is TRBV10-3, the J call TRBJ2-7, with 8 bases aligning to TRBD1. Germline assignment: CDR1 ENHRY and CDR2 SYGVKD. The CDR3 is 14 residues long. With V trimmed by 5 bases and J by 6 bases, 9 bases remained unmatched. The CDR3 loop is CAISQIKDRGEQYF. CDR3 DNA: TGTGCCATCAGTCAGATAAAAGACAGGGGCGAGCAGTACTTC.

The chain combines TRBV18 with TRBJ2-1; TRBD1 matches at 7 bases. The V gene's germline CDR1 is KGHSH and CDR2 LQKENI. V lost 2 bases to trimming and J lost 0 bases; unmatched junction nucleotides: 13. CDR3 length equals 19 residues. CDR3: CASSPVVGIRGSSYNEQFF. DNA of the CDR3: TGTGCCAGCTCACCAGTGGTTGGGATCAGGGGGAGCTCCTACAATGAGCAGTTCTTC.

The J gene is TRBJ1-4, the V gene TRBV5-1; D perhaps matches TRBD1 (6 bases). Germline lookup yields CDR1 SGHRS and CDR2 YFSETQ. V was shortened by 0 bases and J by 8 bases, with 17 bases between the two germline ends. The CDR3 sequence is 16 residues long. CDR3 in DNA: TGCGCCAGCAGCTTGGGGTCAGGGACACACACAGAAAAACTGTTTTTT. Amino acids: CASSLGSGTHTEKLFF.

The chain is built from TRBV2 and TRBJ2-1, with D possibly matching TRBD1 (5 bases). The CDR3 is 12 amino acids. Germline V CDR1 and CDR2: SNHLY, FYNNEI. V lost 7 bases to trimming and J lost 3 bases, with 7 bases between them. The CDR3 coding sequence is TGTGCCAGCACCCAGGGCTACAATGAGCAGTTCTTC. It codes for CASTQGYNEQFF.

This clone came up a few times. The genes are TRBV5-1 and TRBJ1-5, with TRBD1 matching over 10 bases. The CDR3 runs to 17 residues. CDR1 SGHRS and CDR2 YFSETQ come from the germline V gene. V trimming: 4 bases; J trimming: 1 base; junction bases outside the gene matches: 8. The CDR3 here is CASSPETGGLSNQPQHF. The DNA for the CDR3 is TGCGCCAGCAGCCCCGAGACAGGGGGCTTAAGCAATCAGCCCCAGCATTTT.

The chain employs TRBV19 and TRBJ1-3; no firm D call. V was shortened by 5 bases and J by 2 bases, with 7 bases between the two germline ends. Germline CDR1 and CDR2: LNHDA and SQIVND (reference sequence). The CDR3 is 13 amino acids. The CDR3 bases are TGTGCCAGTAGTTTCTCCCCTGGAAACACCATATATTTT. It translates to CASSFSPGNTIYF.

The V and J genes are TRBV30 and TRBJ1-5; D is undetermined. The CDR3 contains 15 residues. V lost 1 base to trimming and J lost 0 bases, with 10 bases between them. In germline, CDR1 is GTSNPN, CDR2 SVGIG (reference sequence). CDR3 sequence: CAWSGAGYSNQPQHF. As DNA, the CDR3 is TGTGCCTGGAGTGGGGCAGGCTATAGCAATCAGCCCCAGCATTTT.

The chain recombines TRBV30 with TRBJ1-2, with D perhaps matching TRBD1 (6 bases). CDR3 length equals 12 residues. V was pared by 5 bases and J by 0 bases, with 7 bases between. Germline V gene sequence: CDR1 GTSNPN, CDR2 SVGIG (reference sequence). The CDR3 loop reads CAWGGPNYGYTF. In nucleotides, the CDR3 is TGTGCCTGGGGGGGGCCTAACTATGGCTACACCTTC.

The chain joins TRBV20-1 to TRBJ2-5, with a weak D call TRBD1 (7 bases). Germline CDR1 and CDR2: DFQATT and SNEGSKA (reference sequence). V gave up 3 bases and J gave up 3 bases, with 17 bases separating them. There are 15 residues in the CDR3. The CDR3 DNA sequence: TGCAGTGCTAGTAGGAGGGGGCAGGGAGAAGAGACCCAGTACTTC. As protein: CSASRRGQGEETQYF.

The rearrangement joins TRBV30 to TRBJ1-5, with D possibly matching TRBD1 (5 bases). There are 14 residues in the CDR3. V dropped 2 bases and J dropped 5 bases, with 13 bases sitting between them. Germline V CDR1 and CDR2: GTSNPN, SVGIG (reference sequence). The DNA of the CDR3 is TGTGCCTGGAGTCGGAGTCAGGGCGATCAGCCCCAGCATTTT. This codes for CAWSRSQGDQPQHF.